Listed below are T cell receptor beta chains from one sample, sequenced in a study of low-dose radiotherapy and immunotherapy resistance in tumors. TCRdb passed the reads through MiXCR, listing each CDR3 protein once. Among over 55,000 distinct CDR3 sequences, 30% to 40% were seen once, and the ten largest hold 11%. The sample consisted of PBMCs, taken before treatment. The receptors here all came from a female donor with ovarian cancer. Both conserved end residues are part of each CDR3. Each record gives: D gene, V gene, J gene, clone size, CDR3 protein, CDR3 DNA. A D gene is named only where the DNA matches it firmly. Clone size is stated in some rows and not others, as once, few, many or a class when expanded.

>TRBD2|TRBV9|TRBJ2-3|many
CASSARGSGSGGDTQYF
TGTGCCAGCAGCGCTCGGGGTAGCGGGAGTGGAGGAGATACGCAGTATTTT
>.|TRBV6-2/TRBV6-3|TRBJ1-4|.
CASRHGRATNEKLFF
TGTGCCAGCAGACACGGACGTGCAACTAATGAAAAACTGTTTTTT
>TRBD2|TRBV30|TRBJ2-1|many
CAWSVRGAGGYEQFF
TGTGCCTGGAGTGTACGTGGGGCGGGGGGGTATGAGCAGTTCTTC
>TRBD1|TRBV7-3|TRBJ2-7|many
CASSLAGGISEQYF
TGTGCCAGCAGCTTAGCAGGGGGCATATCTGAGCAGTACTTC
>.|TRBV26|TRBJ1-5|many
CASSETGYQPQHF
TGTGCCAGCAGTGAGACAGGGTATCAGCCCCAGCATTTT
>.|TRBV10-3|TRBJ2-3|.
CAIRLTSGGTDTQYF
TGTGCCATCAGGCTCACAAGCGGTGGCACAGATACGCAGTATTTT
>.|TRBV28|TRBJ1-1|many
CASSLPTVLNTEAFF
TGTGCCAGCAGTCTTCCGACAGTCCTGAACACTGAAGCTTTCTTT
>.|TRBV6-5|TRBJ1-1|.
CASSIGGTEAFF
TGTGCCAGCAGTATAGGGGGCACTGAAGCTTTCTTT
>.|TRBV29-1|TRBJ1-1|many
CSSRGGGSLDTEAFF
TGCAGCTCGCGGGGGGGCGGTAGTTTAGACACTGAAGCTTTCTTT
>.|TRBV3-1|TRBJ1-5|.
CASSPTHGQSNQPQHF
TGTGCCAGCAGCCCAACCCACGGACAGAGCAATCAGCCCCAGCATTTT
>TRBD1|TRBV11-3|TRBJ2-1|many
CASSHHRGSYNEQFF
TGTGCCAGCAGCCACCACAGGGGTTCCTACAATGAGCAGTTCTTC
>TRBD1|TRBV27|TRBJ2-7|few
CASRAGQGREQYF
TGTGCCAGCAGAGCAGGACAGGGCCGGGAGCAGTACTTC
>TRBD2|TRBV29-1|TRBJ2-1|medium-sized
CSVEPASGNYNEQFF
TGCAGCGTTGAACCGGCTAGCGGGAATTACAATGAGCAGTTCTTC
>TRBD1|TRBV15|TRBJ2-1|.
CATSAARDRGNEQFF
TGTGCCACCAGCGCTGCCCGGGACAGGGGCAATGAGCAGTTCTTC
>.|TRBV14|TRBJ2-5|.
CASSLGVQQTQYF
TGTGCCAGCAGCCTGGGGGTTCAGCAGACCCAGTACTTC
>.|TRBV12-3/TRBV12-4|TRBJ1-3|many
CASRRTGTSGENTIYF
TGTGCCAGCAGGCGTACCGGGACCTCAGGGGAAAACACCATATATTTT
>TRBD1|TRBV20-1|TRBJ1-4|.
CSAVTGGDEKLFF
TGCAGTGCTGTTACAGGGGGGGATGAAAAACTGTTTTTT
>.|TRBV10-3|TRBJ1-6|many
CAIRDSRDSPLHF
TGTGCCATCAGGGACAGTCGGGATTCACCCCTCCACTTT
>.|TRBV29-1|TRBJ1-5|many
CSVEEVPNQPQHF
TGCAGCGTTGAAGAAGTTCCGAATCAGCCCCAGCATTTT
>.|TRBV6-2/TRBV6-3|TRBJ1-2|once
CASSYADGRPTNLDGYTF
TGTGCCAGCAGTTACGCTGACGGGAGACCGACGAACTTGGATGGCTACACCTTC
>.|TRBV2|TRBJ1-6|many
CASSPQGSYNSPLHF
TGTGCCAGCAGCCCCCAGGGCTCTTATAATTCACCCCTCCACTTT
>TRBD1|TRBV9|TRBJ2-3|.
CASSVEGQGVGTDTQYF
TGTGCCAGCAGCGTAGAAGGACAGGGGGTCGGCACAGATACGCAGTATTTT
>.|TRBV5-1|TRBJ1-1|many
CASSSARGVETEAFF
TGCGCCAGCAGCTCGGCGAGGGGGGTGGAAACTGAAGCTTTCTTT
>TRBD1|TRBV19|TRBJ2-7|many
CASTPNRDRGQQYF
TGTGCCAGTACTCCGAACCGGGACAGGGGGCAGCAGTACTTC
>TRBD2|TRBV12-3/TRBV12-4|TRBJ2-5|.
CASSSQLAGGAQETQYF
TGTGCCAGCAGTTCTCAATTAGCGGGAGGGGCTCAAGAGACCCAGTACTTC
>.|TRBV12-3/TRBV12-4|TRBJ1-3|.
CASSLGSGPYSGNTIYF
TGTGCCAGCAGTTTAGGATCAGGGCCCTACTCTGGAAACACCATATATTTT
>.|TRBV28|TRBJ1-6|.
CASSWAARTGNSPLHF
TGTGCCAGCAGTTGGGCGGCCAGGACGGGTAATTCACCCCTCCACTTT
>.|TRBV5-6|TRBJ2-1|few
CASSPRGTAGSQFF
TGTGCCAGCAGCCCCCGAGGGACGGCCGGGTCACAGTTCTTC
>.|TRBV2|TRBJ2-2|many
CASRQQTTNTGELFF
TGTGCCAGCAGGCAACAAACGACGAACACCGGGGAGCTGTTTTTT
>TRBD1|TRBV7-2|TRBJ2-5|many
CASSVQGQGRETQYF
TGTGCCAGCAGCGTACAGGGACAGGGTAGAGAGACCCAGTACTTC
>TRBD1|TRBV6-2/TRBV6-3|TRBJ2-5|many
CASSYSTGQWETQYF
TGTGCCAGCAGTTACTCGACAGGGCAGTGGGAGACCCAGTACTTC
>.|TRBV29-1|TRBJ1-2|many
CSVDWNSANYGYTF
TGCAGCGTTGACTGGAACTCCGCTAACTATGGCTACACCTTC
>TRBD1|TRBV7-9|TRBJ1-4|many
CASSPGLGQGTNEKLFF
TGTGCCAGCAGCCCGGGCCTGGGACAGGGGACTAATGAAAAACTGTTTTTT
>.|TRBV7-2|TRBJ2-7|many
CASSLARGPEQYF
TGTGCCAGCAGCTTAGCGCGGGGACCCGAGCAGTACTTC
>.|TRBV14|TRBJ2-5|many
CASSQDWARETQYF
TGTGCCAGCAGCCAAGATTGGGCCCGGGAGACCCAGTACTTC
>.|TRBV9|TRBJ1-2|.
CASSVEGARNYGYTF
TGTGCCAGCAGCGTAGAAGGGGCTCGTAACTATGGCTACACCTTC
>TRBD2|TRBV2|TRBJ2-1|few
CASRRGDPESINEQFF
TGTGCCAGCAGGCGGGGGGACCCTGAAAGTATCAATGAGCAGTTCTTC
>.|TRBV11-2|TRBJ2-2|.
CASIVRFGGELFF
TGTGCCAGCATCGTCAGATTCGGCGGGGAGCTGTTTTTT
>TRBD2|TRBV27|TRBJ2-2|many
CASSPLAGGPTGELFF
TGTGCCAGCAGTCCCCTAGCGGGAGGGCCTACCGGGGAGCTGTTTTTT
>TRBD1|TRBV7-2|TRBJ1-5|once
CASSFSHRGQGNQPQHF
TGTGCCAGCAGCTTCTCCCACAGGGGGCAAGGCAATCAGCCCCAGCATTTT
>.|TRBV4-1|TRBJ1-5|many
CASSLSIVRGPQPQHF
TGCGCCAGCAGCCTCTCAATCGTCCGGGGGCCTCAGCCCCAGCATTTT
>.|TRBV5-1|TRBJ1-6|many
CASSLWGLDSPLHF
TGCGCCAGCAGCTTGTGGGGGCTGGATTCACCCCTCCACTTT
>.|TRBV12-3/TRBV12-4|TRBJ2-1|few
CASKGPSYNEQFF
TGTGCCAGCAAGGGACCCTCCTACAATGAGCAGTTCTTC
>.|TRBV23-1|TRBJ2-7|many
CASSQSCPDLTYEQYF
TGCGCCAGCAGTCAATCATGCCCGGATCTAACCTACGAGCAGTACTTC
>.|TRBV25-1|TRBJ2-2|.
CASSVMTGGLNTGELFF
TGTGCCAGCAGTGTGATGACAGGAGGTCTTAACACCGGGGAGCTGTTTTTT
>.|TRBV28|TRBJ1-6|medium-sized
CASSAIGGVGPPLHF
TGTGCCAGCAGTGCCATTGGAGGGGTCGGGCCACCCCTCCACTTT
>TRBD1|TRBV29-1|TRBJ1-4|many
CSARTGGRTNEKLFF
TGCAGCGCCCGGACAGGGGGGAGGACTAATGAAAAACTGTTTTTT
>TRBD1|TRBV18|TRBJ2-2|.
CASSPTGTGMTGELFF
TGTGCCAGCTCACCAACCGGGACAGGGATGACCGGGGAGCTGTTTTTT
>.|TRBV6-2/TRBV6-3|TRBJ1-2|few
CASSYFGKGKGLSGYTF
TGTGCCAGCAGTTACTTCGGCAAGGGGAAGGGGTTAAGTGGCTACACCTTC
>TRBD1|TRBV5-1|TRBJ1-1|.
CASRLGQGKGRGRTAEAFF
TGCGCCAGCAGATTGGGACAGGGTAAGGGCAGGGGTAGAACTGCTGAAGCTTTCTTT
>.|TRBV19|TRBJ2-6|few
CASTPRGGSGANVLTF
TGTGCCAGTACCCCGCGTGGAGGATCTGGGGCCAACGTCCTGACTTTC
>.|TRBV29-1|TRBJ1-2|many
CSVEPSGERGYGYTF
TGCAGCGTTGAACCCTCAGGGGAACGTGGCTATGGCTACACCTTC
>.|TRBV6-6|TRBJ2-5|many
CASGDGVQETQYF
TGTGCCAGCGGGGACGGAGTTCAAGAGACCCAGTACTTC
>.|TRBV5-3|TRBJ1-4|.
CASSEEGRVGERLLF
TGTGCCAGCAGCGAAGAGGGTAGGGTCGGCGAAAGACTGCTTTTT
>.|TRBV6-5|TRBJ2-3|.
CASRKGQGGTDTQYF
TGTGCCAGCAGAAAAGGACAGGGAGGGACAGATACGCAGTATTTT
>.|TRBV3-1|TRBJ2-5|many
CASSQPATDPQYF
TGTGCCAGCAGCCAACCCGCTACTGATCCCCAGTACTTC
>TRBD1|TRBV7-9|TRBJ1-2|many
CASSPRTGRDRGYTF
TGTGCCAGCAGCCCCCGGACAGGGAGGGATAGAGGCTACACCTTC
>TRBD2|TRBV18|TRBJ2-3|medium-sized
CASSPPGLAGTDTQYF
TGTGCCAGCTCACCACCCGGACTAGCGGGCACAGATACGCAGTATTTT
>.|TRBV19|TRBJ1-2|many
CASSLRLGDHGYTF
TGTGCCAGTAGTTTACGACTGGGAGACCATGGCTACACCTTC
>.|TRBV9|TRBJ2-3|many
CASSVALGRSGDTQYF
TGTGCCAGCAGCGTAGCTCTCGGGAGAAGCGGAGATACGCAGTATTTT